A single sample is the source of the 10 T cell receptor beta chains below, sequenced in a study of T cell repertoires in cytomegalovirus infection. MiXCR, run by TCRdb on the reads, gives a single entry per CDR3 protein. Of about 490,000 distinct CDR3 sequences in the sample, approximately 26% were seen once. The sequencing input was PBMCs. The receptors were sampled from a human donor in good health (CMV status not recorded). Some clones in this sample may be carry-over from other donors' samples.

This clonotype was seen a handful of times. The chain combines TRBV11-2 with TRBJ2-7; no reliable D call. This CDR3 comprises 15 residues. Trimming shortened V by 0 bases and J by 5 bases, and 14 bases separated the two germline ends. Germline V gene lookup returns CDR1 SGHAT and CDR2 FQNNGV. Here the CDR3 DNA reads TGTGCCAGCAGCTTAGATCCGACGGTTAAGGACGAGCAGTACTTC. Translation gives CASSLDPTVKDEQYF.

The chain is built from TRBV6-2 or TRBV6-3 and TRBJ2-3; D unclear. Germline V lookup: CDR1 MNHEY, CDR2 SVGEGT. The length of the CDR3 is 16 residues. V lost 4 bases and J 1 base, leaving 15 bases between the germline ends. The CDR3 DNA reads as TGTGCCAGCAGTTTACAGACACAGACCCGCACAGATACGCAGTATTTT. Protein: CASSLQTQTRTDTQYF.

Only a few counts were recorded for this clonotype. This rearrangement joins TRBV7-9 to TRBJ2-7, with 10 bases fitting TRBD1. The V gene end was trimmed by 5 bases and the J gene end by 1 base; junction bases not matched to a gene: 5. Per germline, CDR1 SEHNR and CDR2 FQNEAQ (reference sequence). The CDR3 has 15 residues. The CDR3 DNA sequence: TGTGCCAGCAGCACGGGGGGACAGGGGTCCTACGAGCAGTACTTC. Protein: CASSTGGQGSYEQYF.

The V gene is TRBV20-1, the J gene TRBJ1-5; 8 nucleotides align to TRBD1. Germline V gives CDR1 DFQATT, CDR2 SNEGSKA (reference sequence). The CDR3 loop spans 14 amino acids. J was trimmed by 2 bases and V by 0 bases; bases with no gene match: 0. The chain's CDR3 is CSARETGGNQPQHF. In DNA, the CDR3 is TGCAGTGCTAGAGAGACAGGGGGCAATCAGCCCCAGCATTTT.

DNA for the CDR3: TGTGCCAGCAGCCAAAGTGGGACTAGCGGGAGTTATGAGCAGTTCTTC. As protein: CASSQSGTSGSYEQFF. The genes are TRBV4-2 and TRBJ2-1; TRBD2 agrees at 14 bases. Per the germline V gene, CDR1 is LGHNA and CDR2 is YNFKEQ. The CDR3 length is 16 residues. The trim removed 2 bases at V and 8 bases at J, leaving 5 bases unmatched.

Many counts were recorded for this clonotype. This rearrangement joins TRBV7-6 to TRBJ2-3; a possible D gene is TRBD2 (5 bases). Trimming removed 5 bases at V and 0 bases at J, with 9 bases between. The germline V gene has CDR1 SGHVS and CDR2 FNYEAQ. This CDR3 region has 14 residues. CDR3 sequence reads: CASSRGLSTDTQYF. The CDR3 nucleotides are TGTGCCAGCAGCCGAGGGCTTAGCACAGATACGCAGTATTTT.

This sequence joins TRBV5-4 and TRBJ2-3, with TRBD2 identical over 7 bases. CDR3 length: 15 residues. Unmatched junction bases numbered 7, after V lost 4 bases and J lost 2 bases. Germline V CDR1 and CDR2: SGHNT, YYREEE (reference sequence). CDR3 residues: CASSILAVHTDTQYF. The CDR3 DNA is TGTGCCAGCAGCATTCTAGCGGTCCACACAGATACGCAGTATTTT.

In the case of this clonotype: A read error may be the cause here, since a much bigger clone is one base away. This sequence joins TRBV30 and TRBJ2-3; 8 bases fit TRBD2. The CDR3 has 15 amino acids. From germline, CDR1 is GTSNPN and CDR2 SVGIG (reference sequence). J was trimmed by 4 bases and V by 3 bases; bases with no gene match: 9. The CDR3 DNA reads TGTGCCTGGAGCCGACCAGCGGGAGCGTCAGATACGCAGTATTTT. The encoded protein is CAWSRPAGASDTQYF.

This clonotype was observed a few times. The rearrangement links TRBV2 to TRBJ1-4; unclear D gene. V lost 1 base and J lost 8, with 14 bases in between. This CDR3 contains 15 residues. Germline CDR1 SNHLY, CDR2 FYNNEI. The DNA for the CDR3 is TGTGCCAGCAGTGAAGATCGGTCGCGACGGGAAAAACTGTTTTTT. This gives the protein CASSEDRSRREKLFF. Together with reference TRBV2 and TRBJ1-4, the CDR3 gives the full variable domain: EPEVTQTPSHQVTQMGQEVILRCVPISNHLYFYWYRQILGQKVEFLVSFYNNEISEKSEIFDDQFSVERPDGSNFTLKIRSTKLEDSAMYFCASSEDRSRREKLFFGSGTQLSVL.

This chain links TRBV11-2 with TRBJ2-7; 8 bases align to TRBD2. Germline values: CDR1 SGHAT, CDR2 FQNNGV. V lost 5 bases, J lost 7 bases, and 13 bases stayed unmatched. The CDR3 consists of 15 residues. The CDR3 protein is CASSISGAGPGEQYV. CDR3 nucleotides: TGTGCCAGCAGCATTAGCGGGGCAGGCCCAGGGGAGCAGTACGTC.